This entry lists 7 T cell receptor beta chains sequenced from one sample in a study of cytomegalovirus exposure and HLA in healthy donors. The PCR was carried out with 60 Vbeta primers and 13 Jbeta primers. Only in-frame clones appear in the TCRdb table, and some are missing; sequencing was by immunoSEQ multiplex PCR. The sample lists some 140,000 clones; 70% to 80% were seen once. The sample taken for sequencing was PBMCs. The receptors here all came from a female donor in good health and CMV-seropositive.

CDR3 amino acids: CASSMSGSGNTIYF. For the CDR3, the DNA is TGTGCCAGTAGTATGTCGGGGTCCGGAAACACCATATATTTT. The chain couples TRBV19 to TRBJ1-3; D is ambiguous. The V and J ends lost 3 bases and 4 bases respectively, with 10 bases between them. The CDR3 consists of 14 residues. Looked up from germline, CDR1 is LNHDA and CDR2 is SQIVND (reference sequence). Supplemented by reference TRBV19 and TRBJ1-3, the full variable domain reads DGGITQSPKYLFRKEGQNVTLSCEQNLNHDAMYWYRQDPGQGLRLIYYSQIVNDFQKGDIAEGYSVSREKKESFPLTVTSAQKNPTAFYLCASSMSGSGNTIYFGEGSWLTVV.

The chain combines TRBV7-6 with TRBJ2-5; D is perhaps TRBD2 (5 bases). Germline V lookup: CDR1 SGHVS, CDR2 FNYEAQ. V lost 0 bases to trimming and J lost 3 bases, with 14 bases between them. The CDR3 covers 16 residues. The DNA of the CDR3 is TGTGCCAGCAGCTTAGCCCTTACTAGTAGCAAAGAGACCCAGTACTTC. Amino acid sequence: CASSLALTSSKETQYF.

As concerns this clone: Because the CDR3's place on the DNA is in doubt, the DNA is left out and the CDR3 is given as listed by TCRdb. The V and J genes are TRBV13 and TRBJ2-1; TRBD2, the table's D call, lacks a check against the DNA. Germline V gene lookup returns CDR1 PRHDT and CDR2 FYEKMQ (reference sequence). The CDR3 extends over 16 residues, inclusive of both ends. The CDR3 protein is CASSSSTSGRGNEQFF.

This chain joins TRBV9 and TRBJ1-2, with 7 bases aligning to TRBD1. The CDR3 totals 14 residues. Germline CDR1 is SGDLS and CDR2 is YYNGEE. The J segment lost 4 bases and the V segment lost 4 bases, leaving 7 bases of the junction unmatched. CDR3 nucleotide sequence: TGTGCCAGCAGCCCAAGGGACAGCTCCTATGGCTACACCTTC. As protein: CASSPRDSSYGYTF.

The chain employs TRBV19 and TRBJ2-4; 9 nucleotides align to TRBD2. Trimming cost V 7 bases and J 5 bases; bases outside gene matches: 6. CDR3 length: 14 residues. CDR1 is LNHDA, CDR2 SQIVND, per germline (reference sequence). The DNA for the CDR3 is TGTGCCAGTATGGGCTCTAGCGGGGAAAACATTCAGTACTTC. The encoded protein is CASMGSSGENIQYF.

The chain uses TRBV28 and TRBJ2-2; tentative D call: TRBD1 (7 bases). V was trimmed by 5 bases and J by 1 base, leaving 11 bases between them. The CDR3 covers 15 residues. Per the germline V gene, CDR1 is MDHEN and CDR2 is SYDVKM. The CDR3 DNA reads TGTGCCAGCAGTCAGGGGGGACAGAACACCGGGGAGCTGTTTTTT. Its translation is CASSQGGQNTGELFF. Complete variable domain (other parts from reference TRBV28 and TRBJ2-2): DVKVTQSSRYLVKRTGEKVFLECVQDMDHENMFWYRQDPGLGLRLIYFSYDVKMKEKGDIPEGYSVSREKKERFSLILESASTNQTSMYLCASSQGGQNTGELFFGEGSRLTVL.

This clone was counted only a few times. The rearrangement joins TRBV2 to TRBJ1-1; TRBD1 agrees at 9 bases. The V and J ends lost 5 bases and 3 bases, in that order; junction bases with no gene match: 7. There are 15 residues in the CDR3. Looked up from germline, CDR1 is SNHLY and CDR2 is FYNNEI. CDR3 sequence reads: CASSLGQGRYTEAFF. The CDR3 DNA follows: TGTGCCAGCAGTCTGGGACAGGGAAGGTACACTGAAGCTTTCTTT.